One and the same sample provided the 19 T cell receptor beta chains below, sequenced in a study of blood T cell repertoires in COVID-19. Some clones are missing from TCRdb's copy, which holds only in-frame ones; the method was immunoSEQ multiplex PCR. The sample has around 160,000 clones; 85% are singletons. The sequencing sample was made of peripheral blood. The receptors originated from a woman aged 40-49 years with active or convalescent COVID-19.

This clone was detected a few times. This rearrangement joins TRBV6-5 to TRBJ2-2; TRBD1 aligns across 7 bases. The J segment lost 7 bases and the V segment lost 6 bases, leaving 11 bases of the junction unmatched. Germline V gene lookup returns CDR1 MNHEY and CDR2 SVGAGI. CDR3 size: 15 residues. The CDR3 reads CASSFLDRANGELFF. The CDR3 DNA follows: TGTGCCAGCAGCTTCCTCGACAGGGCGAACGGGGAGCTGTTTTTT.

The chain uses TRBV9 and TRBJ2-7; 12 positions match TRBD1. Germline CDR1 is SGDLS and CDR2 is YYNGEE. J lost 2 bases, V lost 3 bases, and 3 bases had no gene match. This CDR3 has 15 residues. In DNA form, the CDR3 reads TGTGCCAGCAGCGCCGGGACAGGGGGCCCCTACGAGCAGTACTTC. As protein: CASSAGTGGPYEQYF.

The V gene is TRBV3-1 (or the pseudogene TRBV3-2), the J gene TRBJ2-3; TRBD2 might be the D (5 bases). This CDR3 spans 15 amino acids. V dropped 1 base and J dropped 3 bases, with 11 bases sitting between them. Looked up from germline, CDR1 is LGHDT and CDR2 is YNNKEL (reference sequence). The CDR3 reads CASSQGWESTDTQYF. The CDR3 DNA sequence: TGTGCCAGCAGCCAAGGGTGGGAGTCGACAGATACGCAGTATTTT.

The gene calls are TRBV5-1 and TRBJ1-5; TRBD1 matches 7 bases. The CDR3 runs to 15 residues. The V gene's germline CDR1 is SGHRS and CDR2 YFSETQ. V was pared by 4 bases and J by 4 bases, with 8 bases of the junction left unmatched. The CDR3 bases are TGCGCCAGCAGCCTTACAGGGGTAACTAATCAGCCCCAGCATTTT. Residues: CASSLTGVTNQPQHF.

The chain couples TRBV6-2 or TRBV6-3 to TRBJ2-1; 11 bases line up with TRBD2. The CDR3 totals 14 residues. CDR1 and CDR2 from the germline V gene are MNHEY and SVGEGT. V lost 2 bases to trimming and J lost 7 bases; unmatched junction nucleotides: 1. In nucleotides, the CDR3 is TGTGCCAGCAGTTACCCTAGCGGGAGGAATGAGCAGTTCTTC. Translating gives CASSYPSGRNEQFF.

This chain uses TRBV6-2 or TRBV6-3 with TRBJ2-3; D not certain. Germline-derived CDR1 and CDR2 are MNHEY and SVGEGT. V was trimmed by 6 bases and J by 0 bases, leaving 10 bases between them. CDR3 length: 14 residues. DNA for the CDR3: TGTGCCAGCAGCACCCCGACTAGCACAGATACGCAGTATTTT. As protein: CASSTPTSTDTQYF.

The CDR3 nucleotides read TGTGCCAGCAGTGCCATTGGGGCAGACAGCTCCTACGAGCAGTACTTC. Its translation is CASSAIGADSSYEQYF. J is TRBJ2-7 and V is TRBV2; D is perhaps TRBD1 (5 bases). Germline lookup yields CDR1 SNHLY and CDR2 FYNNEI. The CDR3 runs 16 residues. Trimming took 4 bases from V and 0 from J, leaving 16 bases between them.

This clone was picked up a small number of times. The rearrangement joins TRBV3-1 (or the pseudogene TRBV3-2) to TRBJ1-5; 8 positions agree with TRBD1. There are 17 residues in the CDR3. V shed 2 bases and J 6 bases; nucleotides not matched to a gene: 12. Germline V CDR1 and CDR2: LGHDT, YNNKEL (reference sequence). Here the CDR3 reads CASSQSPQGAAVQPQHF. In DNA, the CDR3 is TGTGCCAGCAGCCAATCTCCTCAGGGGGCAGCGGTTCAGCCCCAGCATTTT.

This rearrangement joins TRBV7-2 to TRBJ1-1, with TRBD1 matching 7 bases. With V trimmed by 7 bases and J by 5 bases, 10 bases remained unmatched. Germline CDR1 is SGHTA and CDR2 is FQGNSA. This CDR3 has 14 amino acids. In nucleotides, the CDR3 is TGTGCCAGCACCCGCCTAACAGGGGCGACTGAAGCTTTCTTT. Translation: CASTRLTGATEAFF.

This rearrangement joins TRBV27 to TRBJ2-7; a weak D match, TRBD2 (6 bases). CDR3 length: 14 residues. V shed 6 bases and J shed 0 bases, with 12 bases lying between them. Germline V CDR1 and CDR2: MNHEY, SMNVEV (reference sequence). CDR3 bases: TGTGCCAGCAGCCAACTGGGGGGCTCCTACGAGCAGTACTTC. This sequence encodes CASSQLGGSYEQYF.

The rearrangement uses TRBV4-1 and TRBJ2-5; 8 bases fit TRBD1. Germline-derived CDR1 and CDR2 are MGHRA and YSYEKL. The CDR3 is made up of 15 amino acids. With V trimmed by 2 bases and J by 5 bases, 7 bases remained unmatched. CDR3 in amino acids: CASSQPGQGKETQYF. CDR3 nucleotide sequence: TGCGCCAGCAGCCAACCCGGACAGGGCAAGGAGACCCAGTACTTC.

This chain links TRBV7-2 with TRBJ2-3; a possible D gene is TRBD2 (7 bases). The CDR3 covers 15 residues. The germline V gene has CDR1 SGHTA and CDR2 FQGNSA. V lost 5 bases and J lost 7, with 19 bases in between. CDR3: CASSPGGGGSYTQYF. In DNA form, the CDR3 reads TGTGCCAGCAGCCCGGGGGGAGGGGGATCTTATACGCAGTATTTT. The entire variable domain, with the rest obtained from reference TRBV7-2 and TRBJ2-3, is as follows: GAGVSQSPSNKVTEKGKDVELRCDPISGHTALYWYRQSLGQGLEFLIYFQGNSAPDKSGLPSDRFSAERTGGSVSTLTIQRTQQEDSAVYLCASSPGGGGSYTQYFGPGTRLTVL.

The V and J genes are TRBV6-5 and TRBJ1-1; 8 bases line up with TRBD1. V shed 11 bases and J 1 base; nucleotides not matched to a gene: 9. The CDR3 loop spans 14 amino acids. Per the germline V gene, CDR1 is MNHEY and CDR2 is SVGAGI. CDR3 sequence: CAASLGTGNTEAFF. The CDR3 nucleotides are TGTGCCGCCTCCCTCGGGACAGGGAACACTGAAGCTTTCTTT.

The chain combines TRBV5-1 with TRBJ2-4, with a weak D call TRBD1 (6 bases). This CDR3 has 13 residues. The germline V and J ends were trimmed by 4 bases and 5 bases, with 10 bases remaining between them. Germline lookup yields CDR1 SGHRS and CDR2 YFSETQ. CDR3 coding DNA: TGCGCCAGCAGCCCGGACAGCCAAAACATTCAGTACTTC. Translated, it gives CASSPDSQNIQYF.

Comments on this clone: This CDR3 is also generated by other DNA sequences in the sample. V and J are TRBV6-5 and TRBJ2-5; weak D call: TRBD2 (6 bases). The CDR3 sequence is 13 residues long. Germline V gene lookup returns CDR1 MNHEY and CDR2 SVGAGI. V was clipped by 2 bases and J by 5 bases, with 9 bases between them. The CDR3 sequence: CASSYQGRETQYF. CDR3 coding DNA: TGTGCCAGCAGTTACCAAGGGAGGGAGACCCAGTACTTC.

The rearrangement links TRBV10-3 to TRBJ1-2; 7 positions match TRBD1. V lost 2 bases and J lost 7; bases outside the gene matches: 7. The CDR3 consists of 14 residues. In germline, CDR1 is ENHRY, CDR2 SYGVKD. CDR3 loop: CAISEVWQGVGYTF. For the CDR3, the DNA is TGTGCCATCAGTGAGGTATGGCAGGGGGTTGGCTACACCTTC.

The genes are TRBV10-3 and TRBJ2-2; 8 nucleotides align to TRBD2. The CDR3 consists of 19 residues. Germline CDR1 reads ENHRY; CDR2 reads SYGVKD. Germline trimming cut 3 bases from V and 5 bases from J; bases unmatched to any gene: 17. The CDR3 sequence is CAISDTGSLAGSGTGELFF. CDR3 DNA: TGTGCCATCAGTGACACCGGGAGTCTAGCGGGTTCGGGTACCGGGGAGCTGTTTTTT.

The chain carries TRBV28 and TRBJ1-2; D is unresolved. V dropped 8 bases and J dropped 3 bases, with 13 bases sitting between them. Germline assignment: CDR1 MDHEN and CDR2 SYDVKM. The CDR3 is 13 amino acids. The CDR3 sequence: CASHKLPDYGYTF. The CDR3, as DNA: TGTGCCAGCCATAAGCTCCCGGACTATGGCTACACCTTC.

This chain uses TRBV11-2 with TRBJ1-6; no firm D call. Germline assignment: CDR1 SGHAT and CDR2 FQNNGV. The V gene lost 5 bases and the J gene lost 4 bases, with 15 bases spanning the gap. CDR3 size: 16 residues. The CDR3 nucleotides read TGTGCCAGCAGCCTCGAGGTTCCTATGTATAATTCACCCCTCCACTTT. Residues: CASSLEVPMYNSPLHF.